Shown below are 21 T cell receptor beta chains from a single sample sequenced in a study of Graves' ophthalmopathy and Graves' hyperthyroidism. Scientists amplified the TCR beta CDR3 regions from RNA transcripts. First-round RT-PCR relied on HTBI primers, and a second-round multiplex PCR came next. TCRdb called the multiplex PCR reads again in MiXCR, with one record for every CDR3 protein. Among about 150,000 distinct CDR3 sequences listed, roughly two fifths were seen once. Material: peripheral blood. The receptor source for this set is a woman in her thirties or forties with Graves' ophthalmopathy.

This clonotype is a singleton in its sample. The gene calls are TRBV24-1 and TRBJ1-1; TRBD1 is a possible D gene (5 bases). Germline CDR1 KGHDR, CDR2 SFDVKD. The length of the CDR3 is 14 residues. V lost 4 bases, J lost 1 base, and 9 bases lay in between. DNA for the CDR3: TGTGCCACCAGTGAGCGGGGCCGGAACACTGAAGCTTTCTTT. It is translated as CATSERGRNTEAFF.

V gene TRBV12-3 or TRBV12-4 combines with J gene TRBJ1-1; D unresolved. CDR3 length equals 13 residues. V was pared by 3 bases and J by 11 bases, with 16 bases between. The CDR3 nucleotides are TGTGCCAGCAGTTTTAACGCTGCCAATGACGCTTTCTTT. Residues: CASSFNAANDAFF.

The V gene is TRBV6-2 or TRBV6-3, the J gene TRBJ2-7; the match to TRBD1 covers 9 bases. V was pared by 0 bases and J by 4 bases, with 7 bases of the junction left unmatched. The CDR3 sequence is 16 residues long. Germline V gene sequence: CDR1 MNHEY, CDR2 SVGEGT. The CDR3 DNA sequence: TGTGCCAGCAGTTACTCGGGACAGGGAACATGGTACGAGCAGTACTTC. Translating it yields CASSYSGQGTWYEQYF.

This clonotype was recorded at least ten times. The chain couples TRBV9 to TRBJ1-1; 7 bases align to TRBD1. This CDR3 region has 15 residues. CDR1 SGDLS and CDR2 YYNGEE come from the germline V gene. The V and J ends lost 3 bases and 1 base, in that order; junction bases with no gene match: 6. The CDR3 DNA is TGTGCCAGCAGCGAATCCGGGACAGAGAACACTGAAGCTTTCTTT. Protein sequence: CASSESGTENTEAFF.

This clonotype was detected many times. This chain connects TRBV28 to TRBJ2-5; D could derive from TRBD1 or TRBD2 (5 bases each). CDR1 MDHEN and CDR2 SYDVKM come from the germline V gene. V gave up 3 bases and J gave up 5 bases, with 13 bases separating them. The CDR3 totals 14 residues. CDR3 loop: CASSFAGAGETQYF. Written as DNA, the CDR3 is TGTGCCAGCAGTTTTGCCGGGGCGGGTGAGACCCAGTACTTC. The full variable domain, its missing parts supplied by reference TRBV28 and TRBJ2-5, is DVKVTQSSRYLVKRTGEKVFLECVQDMDHENMFWYRQDPGLGLRLIYFSYDVKMKEKGDIPEGYSVSREKKERFSLILESASTNQTSMYLCASSFAGAGETQYFGPGTRLLVL.

The rearrangement joins TRBV4-2 to TRBJ1-5; D ambiguous. The germline V gene has CDR1 LGHNA and CDR2 YNFKEQ. Trimming pared 1 base from V and 4 bases from J, leaving 11 bases between. CDR3 length equals 15 residues. For the CDR3, the DNA is TGTGCCAGCAGCCAAGCGGACGGCCCTAATCAGCCCCAGCATTTT. It codes for CASSQADGPNQPQHF.

The chain has TRBV28 and TRBJ1-2, with a tentative D call TRBD1 (5 bases). V lost 7 bases, J lost 8 bases, and 23 bases lay in between. The CDR3 sequence is 15 residues long. Looked up from germline, CDR1 is MDHEN and CDR2 is SYDVKM. Written as DNA, the CDR3 is TGTGCCAGCACCTTCTTTCCGGGGGATATGTTAGGCTACACCTTC. Translating it yields CASTFFPGDMLGYTF.

This clonotype was picked up many times. The rearrangement uses TRBV28 and TRBJ2-2; 13 nucleotides align to TRBD2. Germline V lookup: CDR1 MDHEN, CDR2 SYDVKM. CDR3 length equals 16 residues. With 6 bases clipped from V and 5 bases from J, the junction kept 6 bases outside the gene matches. Written as DNA, the CDR3 is TGTGCCAGCAGACCCAAGACTAGCGGGAGGACCGGGGAGCTGTTTTTT. Protein: CASRPKTSGRTGELFF. Complete variable domain (other parts from reference TRBV28 and TRBJ2-2): DVKVTQSSRYLVKRTGEKVFLECVQDMDHENMFWYRQDPGLGLRLIYFSYDVKMKEKGDIPEGYSVSREKKERFSLILESASTNQTSMYLCASRPKTSGRTGELFFGEGSRLTVL.

The gene calls are TRBV12-3 or TRBV12-4 and TRBJ2-5, with TRBD1 matching over 8 bases. CDR3 length: 14 amino acids. V shed 4 bases, J shed 5 bases, and the junction held 6 bases outside the gene matches. CDR3 amino acids: CASSSGTGGETQYF. Here the CDR3 DNA reads TGTGCCAGCAGTTCGGGGACAGGCGGGGAGACCCAGTACTTC.

This clonotype was detected ten times or more. The J gene is TRBJ2-7, the V gene TRBV19, with 14 nucleotides matching TRBD2. Germline V CDR1 and CDR2: LNHDA, SQIVND (reference sequence). The CDR3 extends over 17 amino acids. V lost 4 bases and J lost 1; bases outside the gene matches: 6. CDR3 loop: CASSRGTSGRRSYEQYF. In DNA form, the CDR3 reads TGTGCCAGTAGTAGGGGGACTAGCGGGAGAAGGTCCTACGAGCAGTACTTC.

This clonotype was detected ten times or more. This rearrangement joins TRBV7-2 to TRBJ1-2, with D possibly TRBD1 on 6 matching bases. Germline loops: CDR1 SGHTA, CDR2 FQGNSA. Trimming took off 3 bases at V and 4 bases at J, with 12 bases between the two ends. The length of the CDR3 is 14 residues. DNA of the CDR3: TGTGCCAGCAGCTTCGCCGCGGGGGCCTATGGCTACACCTTC. Its protein is CASSFAAGAYGYTF. Supplemented by reference TRBV7-2 and TRBJ1-2, the full variable domain reads GAGVSQSPSNKVTEKGKDVELRCDPISGHTALYWYRQSLGQGLEFLIYFQGNSAPDKSGLPSDRFSAERTGGSVSTLTIQRTQQEDSAVYLCASSFAAGAYGYTFGSGTRLTVV.

This clonotype was observed at least ten times. This may come from a read error, since a much larger clone is one base off. Given the absence of the conserved phenylalanine or tryptophan at the CDR3 end, a read error is likely. The chain links TRBV28 to TRBJ1-1; D unclear. There are 14 residues in the CDR3. CDR1 is MDHEN and CDR2 is SYDVKM in the germline V gene. Trimming shortened V by 3 bases and J by 2 bases, and 10 bases separated the two germline ends. This CDR3 reads CASSFMGSNTEAFL. Written as DNA, the CDR3 is TGTGCCAGCAGTTTTATGGGTTCTAACACTGAAGCTTTCCTT.

This clonotype was recorded at least ten times. The chain has TRBV5-1 and TRBJ2-7; D might be TRBD2 (6 bases). This CDR3 is 12 amino acids long. V lost 4 bases and J 7 bases, leaving 12 bases between the germline ends. CDR1 and CDR2 from the germline V gene are SGHRS and YFSETQ. The CDR3: CASSPAGREQYF. For the CDR3, the DNA is TGCGCCAGCAGCCCGGCGGGGCGAGAGCAGTACTTC. The variable domain in full, completed from reference TRBV5-1 and TRBJ2-7, reads KAGVTQTPRYLIKTRGQQVTLSCSPISGHRSVSWYQQTPGQGLQFLFEYFSETQRNKGNFPGRFSGRQFSNSRSEMNVSTLELGDSALYLCASSPAGREQYFGPGTRLTVT.

The V call is TRBV12-3 or TRBV12-4, the J call TRBJ2-7; 8 bases are a match to TRBD2. The ends lost 6 bases at V and 6 bases at J; junction bases unmatched: 10. CDR3 length: 14 residues. Written as DNA, the CDR3 is TGTGCCAGCAGACTAGCGGAAGGTTTATTCGAGCAGTACTTC. Amino acids: CASRLAEGLFEQYF.

This clonotype was observed at least ten times. The rearrangement links TRBV5-6 to TRBJ2-7; TRBD2 might be the D (5 bases). The CDR3 length is 14 residues. Germline assignment: CDR1 SGHDT and CDR2 YYEEEE. The V end lost 4 bases, the J end lost 0 bases, and 11 bases lay between the germline ends. The CDR3 loop reads CASSETGISYEQYF. The CDR3 DNA follows: TGTGCCAGCAGCGAGACCGGGATCTCCTACGAGCAGTACTTC.

This clonotype was detected ten times or more. This rearrangement joins TRBV28 to TRBJ1-1; 12 positions match TRBD1. J lost 4 bases, V lost 4 bases, and 7 bases had no gene match. Germline CDR1 and CDR2: MDHEN and SYDVKM. There are 16 residues in the CDR3. The CDR3 region is CASSSTGQGAITEAFF. As DNA, the CDR3 is TGTGCCAGCAGTTCCACGGGACAGGGGGCGATCACTGAAGCTTTCTTT.

V and J are TRBV24-1 and TRBJ2-5, with 8 bases matching TRBD1. The CDR3 consists of 16 residues. Losses at the gene ends were 3 bases for V and 3 bases for J; bases not matched to a gene: 8. Germline V gives CDR1 KGHDR, CDR2 SFDVKD. The CDR3 protein is CATSDQNRGMKETQYF. The DNA of the CDR3 is TGTGCCACCAGTGATCAGAACAGGGGGATGAAAGAGACCCAGTACTTC.

This sequence joins TRBV12-3 or TRBV12-4 and TRBJ1-2; tentative D call: TRBD1 (6 bases). Trimming removed 0 bases from V and 6 bases from J, with 11 bases in between. CDR3 length: 14 residues. The CDR3 coding sequence is TGTGCCAGCAGTTTAGCGACAGGAGCAGATGGCTACACCTTC. It specifies CASSLATGADGYTF.

This clonotype was seen repeatedly, ten times or more. The J gene is TRBJ2-7, the V gene TRBV6-1, with D perhaps matching TRBD1 or TRBD2 (5 bases each). V gave up 0 bases and J gave up 3 bases, with 12 bases separating them. The CDR3 covers 15 residues. The V gene's germline CDR1 is MNHNS and CDR2 SASEGT. CDR3 loop: CASSEAPGAYYEQYF. The CDR3 bases are TGTGCCAGCAGTGAAGCCCCCGGGGCCTACTACGAGCAGTACTTC.

The V and J genes are TRBV6-1 and TRBJ1-2; no clear D gene. The CDR3 extends over 12 amino acids. Germline V CDR1 and CDR2: MNHNS, SASEGT. V was shortened by 7 bases and J by 4 bases, with 10 bases between the two germline ends. In nucleotides, the CDR3 is TGTGCCAGCATCACGTGGGCCTATGGCTACACCTTC. This sequence encodes CASITWAYGYTF.

This clonotype was observed once. The chain is built from TRBV7-8 and TRBJ2-7; 10 bases agree with TRBD2. Germline CDR1 SGHVS, CDR2 FQNEAQ. The CDR3 is 16 amino acids. Germline trimming cut 5 bases from V and 4 bases from J; bases unmatched to any gene: 11. The CDR3 region has the DNA TGTGCCAGCAGCCTCGCCGGGACTAGCGTACAATACGAGCAGTACTTC. Protein sequence: CASSLAGTSVQYEQYF.